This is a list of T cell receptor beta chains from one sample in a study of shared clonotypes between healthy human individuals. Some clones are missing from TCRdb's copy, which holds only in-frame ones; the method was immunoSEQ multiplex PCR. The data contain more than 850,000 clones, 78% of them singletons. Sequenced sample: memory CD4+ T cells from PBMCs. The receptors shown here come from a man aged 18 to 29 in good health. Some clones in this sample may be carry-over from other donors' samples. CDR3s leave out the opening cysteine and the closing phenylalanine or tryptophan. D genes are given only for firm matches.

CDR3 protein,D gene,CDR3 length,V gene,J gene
ASSLPEGGTGIEQY,TRBD1,14,TRBV5-1,TRBJ2-7
ASSSLLPYEQY,NA,11,TRBV5-4,TRBJ2-7
ASSGGTGGPQPQH,TRBD1,13,TRBV6-1,TRBJ1-5
ASSAPWDRAVSGNTIY,TRBD1,16,TRBV6-1,TRBJ1-3
AYRRSLNSPLH,NA,11,TRBV28,TRBJ1-6
ASSTTGNSYEQY,TRBD1,12,TRBV9,TRBJ2-7
AISADRYSGYT,TRBD1,11,TRBV10-3,TRBJ1-2
ASSLVSAGNTEAF,NA,13,TRBV7-9,TRBJ1-1
AISESIGGGRNQPQH,NA,15,TRBV10-3,TRBJ1-5
ASSGRDMTSSGNTIY,NA,15,TRBV9,TRBJ1-3
ASSAGDTQPQH,NA,11,TRBV2,TRBJ1-5
ASSQGLSRRGDGYT,TRBD1,14,TRBV14,TRBJ1-2
ASATEAQRAGYT,NA,12,TRBV19,TRBJ1-2
ASSQWGGRDYGYT,NA,13,TRBV28,TRBJ1-2
ASSLSAVYSYEQY,NA,13,TRBV7-2,TRBJ2-7
ASSLALTEQY,NA,10,TRBV28,TRBJ2-7
ASSFRLAVYNEQF,TRBD2,13,TRBV7-9,TRBJ2-1
ASSLLPGTSGTDTQY,NA,15,TRBV28,TRBJ2-3
ASTTRGLLETQY,NA,12,TRBV7-9,TRBJ2-5
ASSLVAGGFETQY,TRBD2,13,TRBV5-1,TRBJ2-5
ASSQEQGSYTEAF,NA,13,TRBV4-2,TRBJ1-1
ASSLAGARNTIY,NA,12,TRBV5-4,TRBJ1-3
ATSRGGVQYTGELF,NA,14,TRBV15,TRBJ2-2
ASSPDRRNTEAF,NA,12,TRBV25-1,TRBJ1-1
AWSAGLQETQY,NA,11,TRBV30,TRBJ2-5
ASNVHNTEAF,NA,10,TRBV28,TRBJ1-1
ASSQELGSSYNEQF,NA,14,TRBV4-1,TRBJ2-1
ASSLGSTGGGKRELF,TRBD1,15,TRBV27,TRBJ2-2
SGRPTANTEAF,NA,11,TRBV29-1,TRBJ1-1
ASSPLGGGSPRSYEQY,NA,16,TRBV5-4,TRBJ2-7
ASSLRLAGVGEQY,TRBD2,13,TRBV7-3,TRBJ2-7
ASSLGVGIGYT,NA,11,TRBV28,TRBJ1-2
ASSYTGGAKYGYT,TRBD1,13,TRBV7-8,TRBJ1-2
ASGLDRLAGGGNTDTQY,TRBD2,17,TRBV12-5,TRBJ2-3
ASSLTGTPYNEQF,NA,13,TRBV7-3,TRBJ2-1
SVRVLAGTTDTQY,TRBD2,13,TRBV29-1,TRBJ2-3
ASSLDGLAGGGGVQY,NA,15,TRBV5-1,TRBJ2-7
ASSPGYRRGANVLT,NA,14,TRBV5-1,TRBJ2-6
ASSLTPRSETGNTIY,NA,15,TRBV7-3,TRBJ1-3
ATSIRGTNEKLF,NA,12,TRBV15,TRBJ1-4
ASSGQITDTQY,NA,11,TRBV2,TRBJ2-3
ASSYEGTGEKLF,NA,12,TRBV6-6,TRBJ1-4
ASRLGGGTQY,NA,10,TRBV6-5,TRBJ2-3
ASSEFRAGQETQY,NA,13,TRBV25-1,TRBJ2-5
ASSQRTGRTQH,TRBD1,11,TRBV6-5,TRBJ1-5
ASSFPPRSNTGELF,NA,14,TRBV7-8,TRBJ2-2
SVGSMEQY,NA,8,TRBV29-1,TRBJ2-7
ASSPGALAGAREQY,TRBD2,14,TRBV5-5,TRBJ2-7
ASSPGKGPSGDYGYT,NA,15,TRBV5-6,TRBJ1-2
ASSSWGVQETQY,NA,12,TRBV7-2,TRBJ2-5
ASSLRGGFSSEQY,NA,13,TRBV27,TRBJ2-7
ASSLGLAGVADTQY,TRBD2,14,TRBV11-2,TRBJ2-3
ASSQTLGGSHTGELF,TRBD2,15,TRBV18,TRBJ2-2
ASSPDRGAEAF,TRBD1,11,TRBV18,TRBJ1-1
ASSAGETIY,NA,9,TRBV28,TRBJ1-3